Each of the 32 T cell receptor beta chains below was sequenced from the same sample in a study of T-cell reconstitution after alpha-beta-depleted transplantation in children. Unique molecular identifiers were incorporated into the prepared TCRbeta library. MiXCR was run by TCRdb on the PCR reads, yielding one entry per CDR3 protein. The sample lists almost 500,000 distinct CDR3 sequences, roughly a tenth seen once, with roughly 2.1% in the top ten. The sequences come from PBMCs, collected before TCRalphabeta/CD19-depleted stem cell transplant. These receptors were collected from a child under 10 years old with inherited bone marrow failure, due to receive a stem cell transplant.

This clonotype was seen repeatedly, ten times or more. The chain is built from TRBV7-6 and TRBJ1-2; 9 bases line up with TRBD1. The junction had 6 bases not matched to a gene; V was cut back by 5 bases and J by 8 bases. Germline assignment: CDR1 SGHVS and CDR2 FNYEAQ. The CDR3 totals 13 residues. CDR3 sequence (DNA): TGTGCCAGCAGCGATAGGGACAGGGCGGGCTACACCTTC. Its translation is CASSDRDRAGYTF.

There are many counts of this clonotype. The rearrangement uses TRBV15 and TRBJ2-3; 9 bases are a match to TRBD2. Germline CDR1 LNHNV, CDR2 YYDKDF (reference sequence). This CDR3 has 15 amino acids. V dropped 0 bases and J dropped 10; count of bases not matched to a gene: 8. CDR3 loop: CATSRDLAGVGPQYF. The DNA for the CDR3 is TGTGCCACCAGCAGAGATTTAGCGGGAGTAGGACCGCAGTATTTT.

This clonotype came up many times. The J gene is TRBJ2-1, the V gene TRBV29-1; 8 bases map to TRBD1. V shed 6 bases and J 4 bases; nucleotides not matched to a gene: 2. This CDR3 region has 12 residues. The germline CDR1 and CDR2 sequences are SQVTM and ANQGSEA. The CDR3 DNA reads as TGCAGCGTGGGACAGGTTTACAATGAGCAGTTCTTC. The encoded protein is CSVGQVYNEQFF.

This clonotype has a count of ten or more. The chain links TRBV12-3 or TRBV12-4 to TRBJ1-2; D is unclear. V lost 4 bases and J 6 bases, leaving 15 bases between the germline ends. This CDR3 is built from 14 residues. Written as DNA, the CDR3 is TGTGCCAGCAGTTCCAATTACCTATTAAATGGCTACACCTTC. This codes for CASSSNYLLNGYTF.

There are a few counts of this clonotype. The chain links TRBV23-1 to TRBJ2-1, with 10 bases that match TRBD1. TRBV23-1 is noted as an ORF with a role that remains uncertain. CDR3 length: 15 residues. V was pared by 3 bases and J by 6 bases, with 5 bases of the junction left unmatched. This CDR3 is CASSQRDRGLNEQFF. As DNA, the CDR3 is TGCGCCAGCAGTCAGAGGGACAGGGGTCTCAATGAGCAGTTCTTC.

This clonotype was recorded at least ten times. The genes are TRBV7-2 and TRBJ2-1; D perhaps matches TRBD2 (6 bases). Trimming removed 0 bases at V and 9 bases at J, with 12 bases between. Germline-derived CDR1 and CDR2 are SGHTA and FQGNSA. The CDR3 is made up of 14 amino acids. This CDR3 is CASSLAGGATEQFF. In nucleotides, the CDR3 is TGTGCCAGCAGCTTAGCGGGAGGAGCGACTGAGCAGTTCTTC.

This clonotype was detected many times. The chain recombines TRBV12-3 or TRBV12-4 with TRBJ1-5; TRBD1 agrees at 7 bases. V lost 6 bases and J lost 3; bases outside the gene matches: 2. CDR3 length equals 13 residues. CDR3 DNA: TGTGCCAGCAGGGGACAGCCCAATCAGCCCCAGCATTTT. Residues: CASRGQPNQPQHF.

This clonotype has only a few counts. CDR3 sequence: CASSLPTGGTDTQYF. The DNA of the CDR3 is TGTGCCAGCAGTTTGCCTACCGGGGGCACAGATACGCAGTATTTT. The chain links TRBV12-3 or TRBV12-4 to TRBJ2-3; possible D gene TRBD2, 5 bases. CDR3 length: 15 residues. V shed 3 bases and J shed 1 base, with 11 bases lying between them.

This clonotype was recorded at least ten times. This rearrangement joins TRBV30 to TRBJ1-1; 10 positions agree with TRBD1. CDR1 is GTSNPN and CDR2 is SVGIG in the germline V gene (reference sequence). The CDR3 runs to 14 residues. Trimming at V came to 3 bases and at J to 4 bases, leaving 5 bases not matched to a gene. CDR3 in amino acids: CAWRGGQGGTEAFF. The CDR3 region has the DNA TGTGCCTGGAGGGGCGGACAGGGGGGCACTGAAGCTTTCTTT.

The chain employs TRBV9 and TRBJ2-7; 8 positions agree with TRBD2. Germline CDR1 and CDR2: SGDLS and YYNGEE. This CDR3 contains 15 residues. With V trimmed by 1 base and J by 4 bases, 7 bases remained unmatched. The CDR3 protein is CASSVSGSSPYEQYF. The CDR3 bases are TGTGCCAGCAGCGTAAGCGGGAGCTCCCCTTACGAGCAGTACTTC.

The chain uses TRBV6-2 or TRBV6-3 and TRBJ2-1, with TRBD2 as a possible D gene (6 bases). The V and J ends lost 2 bases and 9 bases respectively, with 11 bases between them. The length of the CDR3 is 13 residues. The germline V gene has CDR1 MNHEY and CDR2 SVGEGT. This CDR3 is CASSYDPRGEQFF. CDR3 in DNA: TGTGCCAGCAGTTACGACCCGCGGGGTGAGCAGTTCTTC.

This clonotype was found a few times. The rearrangement links TRBV27 to TRBJ2-1, with 10 bases that match TRBD2. V shed 8 bases, J shed 3 bases, and the junction held 4 bases outside the gene matches. The length of the CDR3 is 14 residues. The germline V gene has CDR1 MNHEY and CDR2 SMNVEV (reference sequence). The CDR3 DNA is TGTGCCAGCGGACTAGCGGTGGACTACAATGAGCAGTTCTTC. Translated, it gives CASGLAVDYNEQFF.

This clonotype was counted a few times. The V and J genes are TRBV5-4 and TRBJ2-3; 8 nucleotides line up with TRBD2. CDR3 length: 16 residues. Germline trimming cut 0 bases from V and 4 bases from J; bases unmatched to any gene: 7. Germline lookup yields CDR1 SGHNT and CDR2 YYREEE (reference sequence). The CDR3 DNA reads as TGTGCCAGCAGCTTGGCGGGAGGGGGAGGCCCAGATACGCAGTATTTT. This encodes CASSLAGGGGPDTQYF. Full variable domain (rest looked up from reference TRBV5-4 and TRBJ2-3): ETGVTQSPTHLIKTRGQQVTLRCSSQSGHNTVSWYQQALGQGPQFIFQYYREEENGRGNFPPRFSGLQFPNYSSELNVNALELDDSALYLCASSLAGGGGPDTQYFGPGTRLTVL.

This chain connects TRBV7-2 to TRBJ2-1; no firm D call. From germline, CDR1 is SGHTA and CDR2 FQGNSA. The V end lost 4 bases, the J end lost 0 bases, and 10 bases lay between the germline ends. The CDR3 length is 15 residues. Here the CDR3 DNA reads TGTGCCAGCAGCTCCCAGCGTAGCTCCTACAATGAGCAGTTCTTC. Translated: CASSSQRSSYNEQFF.

In its sample, this clonotype was seen many times. This sequence joins TRBV23-1 and TRBJ2-1; 9 bases fit TRBD1. TRBV23-1 is treated as an ORF (open reading frame) with a function not yet certain. V trimming: 2 bases; J trimming: 7 bases; junction bases outside the gene matches: 6. This CDR3 comprises 15 residues. The CDR3 region is CASSQETGGMNEQFF. CDR3 coding DNA: TGCGCCAGCAGTCAAGAGACAGGGGGAATGAATGAGCAGTTCTTC.

This clonotype came up many times. Here the CDR3 DNA reads TGCAGTGCTCCTCACCGGGGAGGGCCGGGCAATGAGCAGTTCTTC. Translated: CSAPHRGGPGNEQFF. V and J are TRBV20-1 and TRBJ2-1; 7 bases are shared with TRBD2. Losses at the gene ends were 5 bases for V and 6 bases for J; bases not matched to a gene: 13. Germline CDR1 reads DFQATT; CDR2 reads SNEGSKA (reference sequence). This CDR3 comprises 15 residues.

This clonotype was observed many times. The chain uses TRBV7-2 and TRBJ1-1; D gene ambiguous. Looked up from germline, CDR1 is SGHTA and CDR2 is FQGNSA. CDR3 length: 15 residues. V was cut by 5 bases and J by 6 bases, with 19 bases left in between. In DNA form, the CDR3 reads TGTGCCAGCAGCAGACGGTCCATATCGACTCCTGAAGCTTTCTTT. Translating gives CASSRRSISTPEAFF.

This clonotype was seen a handful of times. The V gene is TRBV11-2, the J gene TRBJ2-5, with 8 bases lining up with TRBD2. V trimming: 1 base; J trimming: 5 bases; junction bases outside the gene matches: 18. The germline V gene has CDR1 SGHAT and CDR2 FQNNGV. The CDR3 runs 19 residues. The CDR3 spells CASSLVGVGVAGPLETQYF. The CDR3 DNA is TGTGCCAGCAGCTTAGTCGGAGTCGGCGTAGCGGGACCCCTCGAGACCCAGTACTTC.

This clonotype was detected many times. The V call is TRBV12-3 or TRBV12-4, the J call TRBJ2-7, with TRBD1 as a possible D gene (6 bases). There are 14 residues in the CDR3. V lost 4 bases and J 6 bases, leaving 16 bases between the germline ends. Written as DNA, the CDR3 is TGTGCCAGCAGTTCGAGGTCTTGGGGGCGCGAGCAGTACTTC. This gives the protein CASSSRSWGREQYF.

This clonotype has ten or more counts. The rearrangement uses TRBV2 and TRBJ2-7; 9 bases fit TRBD1. The CDR3 is made up of 13 amino acids. Germline-derived CDR1 and CDR2 are SNHLY and FYNNEI. Unmatched junction bases numbered 6, after V lost 7 bases and J lost 5 bases. The CDR3 loop reads CASTLDRGDEQYF. Written as DNA, the CDR3 is TGTGCCAGCACTCTGGACAGGGGAGACGAGCAGTACTTC.

The gene calls are TRBV7-9 and TRBJ1-2; no reliable D call. The length of the CDR3 is 12 residues. Germline CDR1 reads SEHNR; CDR2 reads FQNEAQ (reference sequence). Trimming pared 5 bases from V and 3 bases from J, leaving 7 bases between. CDR3 sequence: CASSPLYYGYTF. The CDR3 coding sequence is TGTGCCAGCAGCCCCCTCTACTATGGCTACACCTTC.

A few counts support this clonotype. The chain joins TRBV12-3 or TRBV12-4 to TRBJ2-2; unclear D gene. The CDR3 spans 16 residues. Deletions cut 6 bases from V and 1 base from J, with 15 bases between. This CDR3 reads CASSLIGSMNTGELFF. DNA for the CDR3: TGTGCCAGCAGCCTCATCGGATCCATGAACACCGGGGAGCTGTTTTTT.

This clonotype was picked up many times. The rearrangement joins TRBV5-1 to TRBJ2-3; D unresolved. Trimming took off 3 bases at V and 1 base at J, with 12 bases between the two ends. CDR1 SGHRS and CDR2 YFSETQ come from the germline V gene. This CDR3 spans 15 amino acids. CDR3 amino acids: CASSSTVQGTDTQYF. CDR3 sequence (DNA): TGCGCCAGCAGCTCTACGGTCCAGGGCACAGATACGCAGTATTTT.

In its sample, this clonotype was seen many times. This chain uses TRBV7-2 with TRBJ2-2; D is undetermined. The CDR3 extends over 16 amino acids. Trimming removed 3 bases from V and 0 bases from J, with 11 bases in between. The germline V gene has CDR1 SGHTA and CDR2 FQGNSA. CDR3 DNA: TGTGCCAGCAGCTTTGTGCTCCCTCCGAACACCGGGGAGCTGTTTTTT. Protein product: CASSFVLPPNTGELFF. Looking up the rest from reference TRBV7-2 and TRBJ2-2 gives the full variable domain: GAGVSQSPSNKVTEKGKDVELRCDPISGHTALYWYRQSLGQGLEFLIYFQGNSAPDKSGLPSDRFSAERTGGSVSTLTIQRTQQEDSAVYLCASSFVLPPNTGELFFGEGSRLTVL.

The sample holds a few counts of this clonotype. This rearrangement joins TRBV27 to TRBJ1-2, with D unresolved. The V gene lost 5 bases and the J gene lost 7 bases, with 17 bases spanning the gap. Germline values: CDR1 MNHEY, CDR2 SMNVEV (reference sequence). This CDR3 region has 14 residues. The CDR3 loop is CASSLVRGIGGYTF. In nucleotides, the CDR3 is TGTGCCAGCAGTCTCGTAAGAGGGATCGGTGGCTACACCTTC.

At least ten counts were recorded for this clonotype. The CDR3 loop reads CASSHRTSGSEQFF. CDR3 nucleotide sequence: TGCGCCAGCAGCCACCGGACTAGCGGCAGTGAGCAGTTCTTC. The rearrangement joins TRBV4-3 to TRBJ2-1, with TRBD2 identical over 10 bases. The CDR3 has 14 residues. The junction had 5 bases not matched to a gene; V was cut back by 3 bases and J by 9 bases. From germline, CDR1 is LGHNA and CDR2 YSLEER.

This clonotype was detected ten times or more. The DNA for the CDR3 is TGCGCCAGCAGCCAAGGTTACAGGGGGCTGGAAGAGACCCAGTACTTC. It encodes CASSQGYRGLEETQYF. The chain has TRBV4-3 and TRBJ2-5; the match to TRBD1 covers 9 bases. V gave up 1 base and J gave up 3 bases; unmatched junction bases: 6. Germline-derived CDR1 and CDR2 are LGHNA and YSLEER. The CDR3 sequence is 16 residues long.

On this clonotype itself: One base away lies a much larger clone, so this may be a sequencing read error. The rearrangement joins TRBV12-3 or TRBV12-4 to TRBJ2-7, with unresolved D. V was pared by 5 bases and J by 5 bases, with 16 bases between. The CDR3 runs to 14 residues. CDR3 sequence reads: CASSDGVARHEQYF. DNA for the CDR3: TGTGCCAGCAGTGACGGAGTGGCGAGACACGAGCAGTACTTC.

The V call is TRBV11-2, the J call TRBJ2-1; D is unresolved. In germline, CDR1 is SGHAT, CDR2 FQNNGV. Trimming cost V 0 bases and J 8 bases, with 11 bases left between them. The CDR3 extends over 14 amino acids. CDR3 sequence (DNA): TGTGCCAGCAGCTTAGATCATACCGACGATGAGCAGTTCTTC. Translation gives CASSLDHTDDEQFF.

V and J are TRBV12-3 or TRBV12-4 and TRBJ1-2; the D is unclear. The V gene lost 0 bases and the J gene lost 5 bases, with 10 bases spanning the gap. The CDR3 length is 14 residues. The CDR3 loop is CASSLASETYGYTF. CDR3 DNA sequence: TGTGCCAGCAGTTTAGCTTCGGAAACTTATGGCTACACCTTC.

V gene TRBV4-3 combines with J gene TRBJ2-4, with no clear D. V was trimmed by 4 bases and J by 0 bases, leaving 25 bases between them. The CDR3 is made up of 20 amino acids. The germline V gene has CDR1 LGHNA and CDR2 YSLEER. CDR3 region: CASSPYDTSTGLVAKNIQYF. Here the CDR3 DNA reads TGCGCCAGCAGCCCGTATGACACCTCAACCGGGCTAGTAGCCAAAAACATTCAGTACTTC.

This clonotype has at least ten counts. The rearrangement joins TRBV4-3 to TRBJ2-1; 10 bases agree with TRBD2. The germline gives CDR1 LGHNA, CDR2 YSLEER. This CDR3 contains 16 residues. J lost 6 bases, V lost 1 base, and 6 bases had no gene match. In DNA form, the CDR3 reads TGCGCCAGCAGCCAAGTCGGCACTAGCGGGATCAATGAGCAGTTCTTC. Protein sequence: CASSQVGTSGINEQFF.